The T cell receptor beta chain under discussion was sequenced for a study of cytomegalovirus exposure and HLA in healthy donors. Study outcomes and limitations: In a later analysis, TCR beta V- and J-gene trimming was associated with a missense DCLRE1C variant.

Of note for this clone: Its specificity is not known.

Primers: 60 Vbeta forward and 13 Jbeta reverse. Libraries were prepared by immunoSEQ multiplex PCR; TCRdb keeps only in-frame clonotypes and omits some of them. Here the sample spans 150,000 to 170,000 clones, 80% being singletons. V shed 4 bases and J 4 bases; nucleotides not matched to a gene: 6. The CDR3 contains 14 residues. CDR1 and CDR2 (germline): SGHVS, FNYEAQ. V and J are TRBV7-6 and TRBJ1-1; 7 positions match TRBD1. Source material: PBMCs. This TCR came from a woman between 40 and 55 years old in good health and CMV-seropositive. The CDR3 here is CASSWDSSGTEAFF. The CDR3 DNA follows: TGTGCCAGCAGCTGGGACAGTTCGGGCACTGAAGCTTTCTTT.